This paragraph reports one TCR beta chain. As yet, its antigen is unknown. Use of 60 Vbeta and 13 Jbeta primers characterized the PCR. Source study methods: Later reanalysis found 80 million or so unique TCR beta chains, 9 million to 12 million of them shared. Profiling relied on immunoSEQ multiplex PCR, and the TCRdb table lists in-frame clones only, not all of them. D and trimming were read from the DNA, whereas the V and J calls and clone size are those reported in that table. The profile shows about 78,000 clones, about three quarters of them singletons. V lost 6 bases, J lost 0 bases, and 15 bases lay in between. Germline CDR1 SQVTM, CDR2 ANQGSEA. CDR3 length: 14 residues. The data were taken from a study of cytomegalovirus exposure and HLA in healthy donors. Overall study results and limits: Segments of the TCR beta V type were, in most cases, productive about 87% or about 30% of the time in an earlier analysis. Rare sequences made up most TCRs, while some public TCRs were found in many donors. In a later analysis, DRB1 alleles had the most associated TCRs; HLA-C alleles the fewest.

The receptor's source is a woman aged 40 to 49 in good health and CMV-seropositive. The chain links TRBV29-1 to TRBJ2-7; D perhaps matches TRBD2 (6 bases). Sequenced input: PBMCs. CDR3 in DNA: TGCAGCGTCTTTAGCGGAGAAAGCTCCTACGAGCAGTACTTC. It codes for CSVFSGESSYEQYF.